What follows is one TCR beta chain and its context. This sample is part of a study of shared clonotypes between healthy human individuals. How the authors handled the data: ImmunoSEQ supplied junction-only sequences lacking quality scores, so filtering was different. The assay was immunoSEQ multiplex PCR, and TCRdb's table has in-frame clones only and misses some. Clone size and the V and J calls come from that table; the DNA yielded D and trimming. The repertoire includes some 510,000 clones, approximately 79% of them detected once, and 10% to 15% sits in the top ten. CDR3 length equals 14 residues. Germline CDR1 and CDR2: MGHDK and SYGVNS. V lost 6 bases and J lost 3, with 12 bases in between.

This receptor was taken from a woman aged 40 to 50 in good health. Some clones in this sample may be carry-over from other donors' samples. Sequencing was carried out using PBMCs. The rearrangement joins TRBV25-1 to TRBJ1-5; possible D gene TRBD1, 5 bases. DNA for the CDR3: TGTGCCAGCAGCCCCGGGGGGTCCAATCAGCCCCAGCATTTT. It yields the protein CASSPGGSNQPQHF.